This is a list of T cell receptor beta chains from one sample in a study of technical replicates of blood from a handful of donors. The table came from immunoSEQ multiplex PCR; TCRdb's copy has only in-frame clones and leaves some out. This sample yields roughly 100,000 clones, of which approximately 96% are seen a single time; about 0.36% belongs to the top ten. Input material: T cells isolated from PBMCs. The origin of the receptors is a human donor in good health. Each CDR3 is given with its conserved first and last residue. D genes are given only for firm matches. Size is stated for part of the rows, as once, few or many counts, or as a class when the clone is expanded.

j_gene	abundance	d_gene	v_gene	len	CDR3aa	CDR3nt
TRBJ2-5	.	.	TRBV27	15	CASSLDHRAQETQYF	TGTGCCAGCAGCCTGGACCACAGGGCCCAAGAGACCCAGTACTTC
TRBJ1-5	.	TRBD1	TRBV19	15	CASSIDRDGGQPQHF	TGTGCCAGTAGTATTGACAGGGACGGGGGTCAGCCCCAGCATTTT
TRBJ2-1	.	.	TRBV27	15	CASTLLGGSYNEQFF	TGTGCCAGCACCTTACTAGGGGGTTCCTACAATGAGCAGTTCTTC
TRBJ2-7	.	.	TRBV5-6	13	CASTLSLRHEQYF	TGTGCCAGCACTTTATCTCTCAGGCACGAGCAGTACTTC
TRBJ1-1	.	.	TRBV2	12	CASSDQDTEAFF	TGTGCCAGCAGTGACCAGGACACTGAAGCTTTCTTT
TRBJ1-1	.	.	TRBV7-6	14	CASSLGGSNTEAFF	TGTGCCAGCAGCTTAGGGGGCTCGAACACTGAAGCTTTCTTT
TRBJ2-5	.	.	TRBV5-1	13	CASSLDPSGTQYF	TGCGCCAGCAGCTTGGATCCCTCGGGGACCCAGTACTTC
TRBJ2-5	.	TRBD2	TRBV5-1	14	CASSLGSGDETQYF	TGCGCCAGCAGCTTGGGGAGCGGGGACGAGACCCAGTACTTC
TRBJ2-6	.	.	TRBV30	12	CAGGRGANVLTF	TGTGCCGGCGGTCGGGGGGCCAACGTCCTGACTTTC
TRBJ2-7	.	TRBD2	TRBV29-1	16	CSVVLSTSGVGYEQYF	TGCAGCGTTGTCCTATCCACTAGCGGGGTAGGCTACGAGCAGTACTTC
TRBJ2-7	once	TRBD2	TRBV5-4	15	CASSLDLADIYEQYF	TGTGCCAGCAGCTTGGACCTAGCGGATATCTACGAGCAGTACTTC
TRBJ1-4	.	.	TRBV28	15	CASSSWDTTGGKLFF	TGTGCCAGCAGTTCTTGGGACACAACCGGAGGAAAACTGTTTTTT
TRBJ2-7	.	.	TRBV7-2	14	CASSLGNQGYEQYF	TGTGCCAGCAGCTTAGGAAACCAGGGGTACGAGCAGTACTTC
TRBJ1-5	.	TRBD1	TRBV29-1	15	CSAYDGTGGNQPQHF	TGCAGCGCCTATGATGGGACAGGGGGCAATCAGCCCCAGCATTTT
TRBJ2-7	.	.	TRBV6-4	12	CASSDRFGEQYF	TGTGCCAGCAGTGACAGATTCGGTGAGCAGTACTTC
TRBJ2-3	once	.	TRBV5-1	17	CASSLVATRKGTDTQYF	TGCGCCAGCAGCTTGGTAGCGACTAGGAAGGGCACAGATACGCAGTATTTT
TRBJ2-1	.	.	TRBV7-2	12	CASSLQGNEQFF	TGTGCCAGCAGCTTACAGGGGAATGAGCAGTTCTTC
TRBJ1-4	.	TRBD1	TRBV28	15	CASMIPTGSDEKLFF	TGTGCCAGCATGATTCCGACAGGGAGCGATGAAAAACTGTTTTTT